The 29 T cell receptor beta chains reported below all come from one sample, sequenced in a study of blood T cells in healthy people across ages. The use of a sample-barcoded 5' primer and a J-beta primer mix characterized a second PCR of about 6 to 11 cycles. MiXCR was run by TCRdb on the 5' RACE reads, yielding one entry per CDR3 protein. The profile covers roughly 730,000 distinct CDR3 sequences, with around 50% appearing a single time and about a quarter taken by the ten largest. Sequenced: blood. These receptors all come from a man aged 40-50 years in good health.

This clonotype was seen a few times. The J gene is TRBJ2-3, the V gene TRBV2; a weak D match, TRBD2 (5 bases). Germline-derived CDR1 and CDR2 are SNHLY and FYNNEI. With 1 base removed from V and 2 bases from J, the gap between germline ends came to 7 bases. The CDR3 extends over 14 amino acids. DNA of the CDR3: TGTGCCAGCAGTGAAGGTCTAGCCACAGATACGCAGTATTTT. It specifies CASSEGLATDTQYF.

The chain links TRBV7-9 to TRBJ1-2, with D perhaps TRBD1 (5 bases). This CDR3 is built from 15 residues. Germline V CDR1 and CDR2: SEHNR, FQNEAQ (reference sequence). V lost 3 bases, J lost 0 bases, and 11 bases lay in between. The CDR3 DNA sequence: TGTGCCAGCAGCTTCCGGGACCCGCCTAACTATGGCTACACCTTC. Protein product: CASSFRDPPNYGYTF.

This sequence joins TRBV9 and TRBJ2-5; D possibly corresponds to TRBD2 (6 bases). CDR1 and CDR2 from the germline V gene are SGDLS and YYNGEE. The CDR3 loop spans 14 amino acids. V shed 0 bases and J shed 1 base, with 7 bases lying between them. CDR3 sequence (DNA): TGTGCCAGCAGCGTAGACGGGGGCCAAGAGACCCAGTACTTC. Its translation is CASSVDGGQETQYF. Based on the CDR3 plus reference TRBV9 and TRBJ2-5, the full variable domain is DSGVTQTPKHLITATGQRVTLRCSPRSGDLSVYWYQQSLDQGLQFLIQYYNGEERAKGNILERFSAQQFPDLHSELNLSSLELGDSALYFCASSVDGGQETQYFGPGTRLLVL.

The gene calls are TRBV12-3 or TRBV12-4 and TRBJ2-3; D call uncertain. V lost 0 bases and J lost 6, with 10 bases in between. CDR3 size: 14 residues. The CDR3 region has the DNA TGTGCCAGCAGTTTAGCTTCAGGCCTGGATACGCAGTATTTT. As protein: CASSLASGLDTQYF.

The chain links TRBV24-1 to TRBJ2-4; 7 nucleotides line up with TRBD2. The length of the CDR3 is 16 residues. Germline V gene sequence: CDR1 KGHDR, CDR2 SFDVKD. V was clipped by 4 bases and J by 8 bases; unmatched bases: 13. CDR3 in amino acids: CATSDSTIAGVDIQYF. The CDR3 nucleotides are TGTGCCACCAGTGACTCGACTATCGCGGGAGTTGACATTCAGTACTTC.

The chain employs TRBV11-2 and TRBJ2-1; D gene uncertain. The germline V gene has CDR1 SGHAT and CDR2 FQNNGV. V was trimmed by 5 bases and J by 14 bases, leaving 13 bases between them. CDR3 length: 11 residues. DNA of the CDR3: TGTGCCAGCAGCCTCCACTCCATGGAGTTCTTC. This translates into CASSLHSMEFF.

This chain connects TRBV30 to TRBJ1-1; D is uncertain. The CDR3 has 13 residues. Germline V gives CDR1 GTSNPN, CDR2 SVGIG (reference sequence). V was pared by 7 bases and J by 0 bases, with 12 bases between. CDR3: CAFKMGMNTEAFF. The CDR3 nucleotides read TGTGCCTTCAAAATGGGTATGAACACTGAAGCTTTCTTT.

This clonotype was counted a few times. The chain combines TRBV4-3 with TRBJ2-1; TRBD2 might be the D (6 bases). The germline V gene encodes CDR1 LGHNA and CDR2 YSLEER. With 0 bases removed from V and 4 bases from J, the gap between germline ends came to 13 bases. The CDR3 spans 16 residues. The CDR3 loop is CASSQDGGGAYNEQFF. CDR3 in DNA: TGCGCCAGCAGCCAAGATGGGGGAGGCGCGTACAATGAGCAGTTCTTC.

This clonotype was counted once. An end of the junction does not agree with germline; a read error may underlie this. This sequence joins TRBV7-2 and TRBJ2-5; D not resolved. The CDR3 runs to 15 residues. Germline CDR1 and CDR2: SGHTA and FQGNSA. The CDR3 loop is CASSSRPRVQVTQYF. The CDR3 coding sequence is TGTGCCAGCAGCTCTCGCCCCCGGGTCCAAGTGACCCAGTACTTC.

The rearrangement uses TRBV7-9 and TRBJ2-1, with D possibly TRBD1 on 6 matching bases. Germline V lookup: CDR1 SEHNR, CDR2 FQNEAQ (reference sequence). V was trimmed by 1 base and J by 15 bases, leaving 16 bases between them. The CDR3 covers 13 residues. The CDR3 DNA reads TGTGCCAGCAGCTTAGTTGGAACCGTAGGGGGGTTCTTC. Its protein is CASSLVGTVGGFF.

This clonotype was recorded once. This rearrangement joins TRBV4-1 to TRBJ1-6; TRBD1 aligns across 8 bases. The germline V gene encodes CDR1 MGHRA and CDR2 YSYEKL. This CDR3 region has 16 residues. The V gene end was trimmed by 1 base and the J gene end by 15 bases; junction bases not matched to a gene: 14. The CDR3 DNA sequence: TGCGCCAGCAGCCAAGTCGGCGGACAGGGAAGAGACCGCCTCCACTTT. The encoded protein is CASSQVGGQGRDRLHF.

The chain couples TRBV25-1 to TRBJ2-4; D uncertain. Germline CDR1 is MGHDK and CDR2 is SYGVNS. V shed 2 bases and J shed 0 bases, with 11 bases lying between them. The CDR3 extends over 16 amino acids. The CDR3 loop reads CASSEIGLLAKNIQYF. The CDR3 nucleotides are TGTGCCAGCAGTGAAATTGGCTTACTAGCCAAAAACATTCAGTACTTC.

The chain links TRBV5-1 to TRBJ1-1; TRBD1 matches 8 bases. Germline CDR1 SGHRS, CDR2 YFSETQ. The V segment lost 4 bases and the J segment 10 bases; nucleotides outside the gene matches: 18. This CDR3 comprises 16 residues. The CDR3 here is CASSEGAGQGPTGAFF. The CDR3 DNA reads TGCGCCAGCAGCGAGGGGGCCGGACAGGGTCCGACCGGAGCTTTCTTT.

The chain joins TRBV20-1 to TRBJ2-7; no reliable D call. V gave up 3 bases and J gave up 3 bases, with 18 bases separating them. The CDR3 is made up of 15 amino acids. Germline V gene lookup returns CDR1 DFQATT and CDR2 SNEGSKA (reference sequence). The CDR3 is CSASSSSPLGYEQYF. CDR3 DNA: TGCAGTGCTAGCTCAAGTAGCCCTCTCGGCTACGAGCAGTACTTC.

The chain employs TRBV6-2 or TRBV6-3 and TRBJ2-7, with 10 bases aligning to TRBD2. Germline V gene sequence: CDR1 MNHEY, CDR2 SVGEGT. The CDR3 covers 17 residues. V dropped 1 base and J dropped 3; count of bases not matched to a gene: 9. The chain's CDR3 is CASSYLGLATGNYEQYF. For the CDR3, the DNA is TGTGCCAGCAGTTACTTGGGACTAGCGACGGGTAACTACGAGCAGTACTTC.

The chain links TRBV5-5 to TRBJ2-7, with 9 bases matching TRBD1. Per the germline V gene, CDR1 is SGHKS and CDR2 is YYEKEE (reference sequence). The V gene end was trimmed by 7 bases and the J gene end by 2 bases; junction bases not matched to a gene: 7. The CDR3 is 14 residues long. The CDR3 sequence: CASLKRDRAYEQYF. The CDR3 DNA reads TGTGCCAGCTTAAAACGGGACAGGGCCTACGAGCAGTACTTC.

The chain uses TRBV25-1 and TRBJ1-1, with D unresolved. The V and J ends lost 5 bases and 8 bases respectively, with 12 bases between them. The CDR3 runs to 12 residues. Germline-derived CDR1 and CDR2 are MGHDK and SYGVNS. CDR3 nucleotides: TGTGCCAGCAGTTCTTTGATAGAAGAAGCTTTCTTT. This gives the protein CASSSLIEEAFF.

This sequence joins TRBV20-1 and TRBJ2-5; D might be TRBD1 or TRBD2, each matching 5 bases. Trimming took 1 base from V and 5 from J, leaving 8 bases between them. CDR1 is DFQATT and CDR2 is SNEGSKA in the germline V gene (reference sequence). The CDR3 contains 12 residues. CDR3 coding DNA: TGCAGTGCTAGAGCGGGACGGGAGACCCAGTACTTC. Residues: CSARAGRETQYF.

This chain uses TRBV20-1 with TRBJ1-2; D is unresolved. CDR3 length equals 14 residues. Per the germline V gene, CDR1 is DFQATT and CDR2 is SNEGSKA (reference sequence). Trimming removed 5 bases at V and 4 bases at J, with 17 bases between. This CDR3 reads CSASEALGSYGYTF. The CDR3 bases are TGCAGTGCTTCCGAAGCGTTAGGGAGCTATGGCTACACCTTC.

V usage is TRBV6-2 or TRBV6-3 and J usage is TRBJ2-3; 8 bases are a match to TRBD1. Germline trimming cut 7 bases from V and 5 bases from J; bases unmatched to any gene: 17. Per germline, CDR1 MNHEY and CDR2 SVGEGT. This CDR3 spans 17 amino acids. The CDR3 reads CASTRGQRDEYLDTQYF. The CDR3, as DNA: TGTGCCAGCACCAGGGGGCAGCGCGACGAATACCTAGATACGCAGTATTTT.

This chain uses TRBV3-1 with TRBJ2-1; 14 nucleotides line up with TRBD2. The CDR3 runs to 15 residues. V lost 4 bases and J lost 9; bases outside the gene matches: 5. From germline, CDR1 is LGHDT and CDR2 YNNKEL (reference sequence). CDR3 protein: CASSPPGTSGGEQFF. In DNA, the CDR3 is TGTGCCAGCAGCCCCCCCGGGACTAGCGGGGGTGAGCAGTTCTTC.

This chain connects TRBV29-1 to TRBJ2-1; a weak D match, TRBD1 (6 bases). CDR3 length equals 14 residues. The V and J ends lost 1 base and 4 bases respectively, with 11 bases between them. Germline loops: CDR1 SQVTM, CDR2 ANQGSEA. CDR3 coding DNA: TGCAGCGTTGAAGGGGGGCAGGCTTACAATGAGCAGTTCTTC. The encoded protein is CSVEGGQAYNEQFF.

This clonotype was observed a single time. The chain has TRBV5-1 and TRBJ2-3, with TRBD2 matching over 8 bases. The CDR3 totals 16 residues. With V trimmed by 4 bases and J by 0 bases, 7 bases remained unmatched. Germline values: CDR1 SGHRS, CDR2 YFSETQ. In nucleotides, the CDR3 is TGCGCCAGCAGCCCGGGTGGGACTAGGAGCACAGATACGCAGTATTTT. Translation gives CASSPGGTRSTDTQYF.

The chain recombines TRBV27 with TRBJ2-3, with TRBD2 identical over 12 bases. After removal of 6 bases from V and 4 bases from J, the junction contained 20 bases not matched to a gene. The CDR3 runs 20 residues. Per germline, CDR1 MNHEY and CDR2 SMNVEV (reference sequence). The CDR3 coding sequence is TGTGCCAGCAGCTCCCTTCTAGCGGGGGGGCCAGATCGGACAGCAGATACGCAGTATTTT. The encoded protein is CASSSLLAGGPDRTADTQYF.

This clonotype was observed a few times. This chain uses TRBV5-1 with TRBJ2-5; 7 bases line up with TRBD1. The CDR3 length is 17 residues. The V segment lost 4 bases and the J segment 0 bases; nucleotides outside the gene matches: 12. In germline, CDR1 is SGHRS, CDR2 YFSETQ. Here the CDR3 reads CASSLLRGQNYQETQYF. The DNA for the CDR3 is TGCGCCAGCAGCCTACTACGGGGACAGAATTACCAAGAGACCCAGTACTTC.

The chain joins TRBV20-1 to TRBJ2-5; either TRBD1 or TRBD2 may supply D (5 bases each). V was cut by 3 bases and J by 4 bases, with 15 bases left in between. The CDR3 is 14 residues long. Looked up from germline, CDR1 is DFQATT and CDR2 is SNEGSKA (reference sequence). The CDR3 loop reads CSARGGTGVETQYF. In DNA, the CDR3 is TGCAGTGCTAGGGGTGGGACCGGGGTAGAGACCCAGTACTTC.

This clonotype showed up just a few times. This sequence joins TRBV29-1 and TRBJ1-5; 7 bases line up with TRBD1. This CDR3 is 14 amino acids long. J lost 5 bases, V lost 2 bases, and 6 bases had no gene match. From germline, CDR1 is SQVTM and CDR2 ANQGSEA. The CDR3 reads CSVEIGGRDQPQHF. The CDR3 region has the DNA TGCAGCGTTGAAATAGGGGGCAGGGATCAGCCCCAGCATTTT.

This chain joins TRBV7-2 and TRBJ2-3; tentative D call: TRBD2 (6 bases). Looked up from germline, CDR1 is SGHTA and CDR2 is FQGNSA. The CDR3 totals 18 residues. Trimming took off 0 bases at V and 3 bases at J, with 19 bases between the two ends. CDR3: CASSLAGGWGVGTDTQYF. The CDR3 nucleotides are TGTGCCAGCAGCTTAGCGGGCGGATGGGGGGTGGGGACAGATACGCAGTATTTT.

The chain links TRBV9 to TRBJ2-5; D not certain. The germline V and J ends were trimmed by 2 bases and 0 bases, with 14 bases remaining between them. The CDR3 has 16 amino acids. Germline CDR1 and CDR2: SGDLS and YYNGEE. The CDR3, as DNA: TGTGCCAGCAGCGTCCATCCGGTCCAGTACCAAGAGACCCAGTACTTC. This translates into CASSVHPVQYQETQYF. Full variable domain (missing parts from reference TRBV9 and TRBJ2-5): DSGVTQTPKHLITATGQRVTLRCSPRSGDLSVYWYQQSLDQGLQFLIQYYNGEERAKGNILERFSAQQFPDLHSELNLSSLELGDSALYFCASSVHPVQYQETQYFGPGTRLLVL.